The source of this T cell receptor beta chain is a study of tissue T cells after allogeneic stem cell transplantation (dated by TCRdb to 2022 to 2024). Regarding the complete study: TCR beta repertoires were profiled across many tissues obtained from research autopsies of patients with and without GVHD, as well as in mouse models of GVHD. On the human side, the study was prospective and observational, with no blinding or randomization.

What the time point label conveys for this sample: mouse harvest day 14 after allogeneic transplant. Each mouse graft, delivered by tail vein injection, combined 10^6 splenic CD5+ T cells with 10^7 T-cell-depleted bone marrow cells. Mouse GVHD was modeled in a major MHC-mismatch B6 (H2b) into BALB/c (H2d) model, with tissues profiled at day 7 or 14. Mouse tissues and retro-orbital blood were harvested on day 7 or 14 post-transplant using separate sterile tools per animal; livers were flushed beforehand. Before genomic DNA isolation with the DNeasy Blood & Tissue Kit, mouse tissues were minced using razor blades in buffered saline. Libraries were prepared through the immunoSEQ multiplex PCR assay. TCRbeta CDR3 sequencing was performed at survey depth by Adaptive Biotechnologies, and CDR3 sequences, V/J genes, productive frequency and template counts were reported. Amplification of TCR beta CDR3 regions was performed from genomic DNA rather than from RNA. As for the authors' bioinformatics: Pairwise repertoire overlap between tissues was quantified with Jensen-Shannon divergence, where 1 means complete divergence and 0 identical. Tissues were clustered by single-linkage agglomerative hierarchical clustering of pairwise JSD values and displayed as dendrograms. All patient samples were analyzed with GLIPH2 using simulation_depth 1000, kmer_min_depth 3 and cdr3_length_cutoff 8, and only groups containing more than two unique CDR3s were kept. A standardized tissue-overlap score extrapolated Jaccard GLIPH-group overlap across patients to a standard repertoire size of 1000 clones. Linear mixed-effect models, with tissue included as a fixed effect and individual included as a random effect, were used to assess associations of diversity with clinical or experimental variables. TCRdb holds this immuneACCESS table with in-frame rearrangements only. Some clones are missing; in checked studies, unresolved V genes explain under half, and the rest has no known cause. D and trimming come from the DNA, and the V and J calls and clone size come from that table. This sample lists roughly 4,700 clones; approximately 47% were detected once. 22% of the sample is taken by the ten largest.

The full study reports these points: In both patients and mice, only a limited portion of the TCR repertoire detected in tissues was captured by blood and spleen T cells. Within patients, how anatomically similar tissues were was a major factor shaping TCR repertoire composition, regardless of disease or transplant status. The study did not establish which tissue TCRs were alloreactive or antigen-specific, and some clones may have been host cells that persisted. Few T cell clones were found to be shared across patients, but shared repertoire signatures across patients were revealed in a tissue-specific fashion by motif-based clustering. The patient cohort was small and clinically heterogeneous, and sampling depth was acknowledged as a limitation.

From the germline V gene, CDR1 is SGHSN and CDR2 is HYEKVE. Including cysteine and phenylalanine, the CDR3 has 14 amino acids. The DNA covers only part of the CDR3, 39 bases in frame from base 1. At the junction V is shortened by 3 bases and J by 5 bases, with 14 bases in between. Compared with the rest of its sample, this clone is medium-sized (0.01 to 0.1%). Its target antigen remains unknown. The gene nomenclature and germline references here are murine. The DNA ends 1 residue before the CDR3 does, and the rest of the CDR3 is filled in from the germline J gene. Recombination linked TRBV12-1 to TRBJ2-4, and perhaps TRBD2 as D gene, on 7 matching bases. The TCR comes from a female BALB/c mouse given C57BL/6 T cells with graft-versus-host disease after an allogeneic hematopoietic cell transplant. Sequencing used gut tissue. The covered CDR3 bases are TGTGCCAGCTCTAGGGGGGCTCGGGGAAACACCTTGTAC. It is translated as CASSRGARGNTLY. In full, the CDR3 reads CASSRGARGNTLYF.